This T cell receptor beta chain was recovered during a study of Graves' ophthalmopathy and Graves' hyperthyroidism. The wider study: The authors collected peripheral blood at initial diagnosis, before any treatment.

This clonotype was counted at least ten times. The stable label applied to hyperthyroidism with no ophthalmopathy within 18 months of follow-up. The PBMCs were taken from around 9 ml of fresh peripheral blood. Looked up from germline, CDR1 is SNHLY and CDR2 is FYNNEI. Trimming at V came to 10 bases and at J to 3 bases, leaving 8 bases not matched to a gene. The CDR3 length is 13 residues. Amplifying from RNA transcripts, the study obtained TCR beta CDR3 regions. Second-round multiplex PCR came after first-round RT-PCR with HTBI primers. TCRdb ran MiXCR on the multiplex PCR reads and lists one entry per CDR3 protein. This sample has a few hundred thousand distinct CDR3 sequences, with around 21% found just once.

The receptor was isolated from a woman aged 18-29 years with stable Graves' hyperthyroidism. The rearrangement joins TRBV2 to TRBJ2-7; 8 nucleotides line up with TRBD2. The sequenced material came from peripheral blood. CDR3 sequence (DNA): TGTGCCAAAAGTCGCGGGAGGAGCTACGAGCAGTACTTC. Translated, it gives CAKSRGRSYEQYF. Complete variable domain (other parts from reference TRBV2 and TRBJ2-7): EPEVTQTPSHQVTQMGQEVILRCVPISNHLYFYWYRQILGQKVEFLVSFYNNEISEKSEIFDDQFSVERPDGSNFTLKIRSTKLEDSAMYFCAKSRGRSYEQYFGPGTRLTVT.